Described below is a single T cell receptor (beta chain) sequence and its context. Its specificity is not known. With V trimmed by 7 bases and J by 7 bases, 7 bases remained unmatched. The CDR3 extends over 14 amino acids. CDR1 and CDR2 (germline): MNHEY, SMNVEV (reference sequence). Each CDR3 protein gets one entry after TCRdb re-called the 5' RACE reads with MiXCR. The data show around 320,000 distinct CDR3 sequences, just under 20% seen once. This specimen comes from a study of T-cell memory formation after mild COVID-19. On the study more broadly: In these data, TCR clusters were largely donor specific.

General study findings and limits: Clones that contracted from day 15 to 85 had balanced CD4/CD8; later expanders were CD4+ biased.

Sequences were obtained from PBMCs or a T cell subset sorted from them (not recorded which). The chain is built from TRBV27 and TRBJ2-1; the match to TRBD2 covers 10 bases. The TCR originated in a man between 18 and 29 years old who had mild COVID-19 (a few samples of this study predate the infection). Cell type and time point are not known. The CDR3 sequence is CASIPAGGPNEQFF. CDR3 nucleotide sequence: TGTGCCAGCATACCAGCGGGGGGGCCAAATGAGCAGTTCTTC.